This T cell receptor (beta chain) was sequenced in a study of OX40 agonist ivuxolimab in advanced cancers. V was pared by 0 bases and J by 2 bases, with 8 bases between. Germline V CDR1 and CDR2: SGDLS, YYNGEE. The CDR3 spans 14 residues. Method: immunoSEQ multiplex PCR; TCRdb's copy keeps in-frame clones and lacks some. The data contain about 64,000 clones, over 70% of them singletons. The chain is built from TRBV9 and TRBJ1-1; no reliable D call. Specimen: CD4+ or CD8+ T cells sorted from blood, collected in a trial of the OX40 agonist ivuxolimab. The clonotype originates from an adult with an advanced solid tumor such as melanoma, head and neck, liver or kidney cancer. The CDR3 nucleotides read TGTGCCAGCAGCGTAGACCCCAGAAACACTGAAGCTTTCTTT. Amino acids: CASSVDPRNTEAFF.